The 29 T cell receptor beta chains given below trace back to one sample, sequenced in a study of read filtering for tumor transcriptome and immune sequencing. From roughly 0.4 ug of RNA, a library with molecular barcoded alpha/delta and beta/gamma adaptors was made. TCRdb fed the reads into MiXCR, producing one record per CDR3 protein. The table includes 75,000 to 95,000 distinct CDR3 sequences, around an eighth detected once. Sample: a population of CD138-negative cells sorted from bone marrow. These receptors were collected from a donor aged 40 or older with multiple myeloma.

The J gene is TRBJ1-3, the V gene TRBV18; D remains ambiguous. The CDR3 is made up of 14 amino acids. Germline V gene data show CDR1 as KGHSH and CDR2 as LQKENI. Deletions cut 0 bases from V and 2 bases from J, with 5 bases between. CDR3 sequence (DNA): TGTGCCAGCTCACCACCGGGTACTGGAAACACCATATATTTT. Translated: CASSPPGTGNTIYF.

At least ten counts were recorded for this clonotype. CDR3 region: CASSIMGLSAYEQYF. The CDR3 region has the DNA TGTGCCAGTAGTATAATGGGACTATCAGCCTACGAGCAGTACTTC. This chain joins TRBV19 and TRBJ2-7; 7 bases are shared with TRBD2. The J segment lost 2 bases and the V segment lost 2 bases, leaving 6 bases of the junction unmatched. Germline CDR1 LNHDA, CDR2 SQIVND (reference sequence). There are 15 residues in the CDR3.

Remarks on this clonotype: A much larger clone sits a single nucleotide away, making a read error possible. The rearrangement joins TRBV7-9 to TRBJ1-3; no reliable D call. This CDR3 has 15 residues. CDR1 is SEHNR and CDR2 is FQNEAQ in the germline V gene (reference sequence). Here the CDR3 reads CASGLGPEAGNTIYF. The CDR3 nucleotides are TGTGCCAGCGGCTTGGGCCCCGAGGCTGGAAACACCATATATTTT.

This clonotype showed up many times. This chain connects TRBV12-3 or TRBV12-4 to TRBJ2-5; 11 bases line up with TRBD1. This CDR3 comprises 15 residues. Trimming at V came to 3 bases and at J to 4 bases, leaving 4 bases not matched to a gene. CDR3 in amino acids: CASSFPGQGVETQYF. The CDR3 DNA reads TGTGCCAGCAGTTTTCCGGGACAGGGGGTAGAGACCCAGTACTTC.

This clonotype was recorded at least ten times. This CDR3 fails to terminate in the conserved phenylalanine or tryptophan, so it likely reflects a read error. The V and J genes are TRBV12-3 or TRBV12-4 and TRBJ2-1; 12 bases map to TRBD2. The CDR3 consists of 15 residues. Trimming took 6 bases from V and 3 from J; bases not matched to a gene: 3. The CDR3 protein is CASSPGLAGYNEQFS. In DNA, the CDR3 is TGTGCCAGCAGCCCGGGACTAGCGGGCTACAATGAGCAGTTCTCC.

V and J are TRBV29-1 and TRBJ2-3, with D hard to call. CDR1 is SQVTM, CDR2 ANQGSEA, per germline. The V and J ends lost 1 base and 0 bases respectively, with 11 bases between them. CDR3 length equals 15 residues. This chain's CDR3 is CSVEGSQASTDTQYF. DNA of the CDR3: TGCAGCGTTGAAGGGAGCCAGGCAAGCACAGATACGCAGTATTTT.

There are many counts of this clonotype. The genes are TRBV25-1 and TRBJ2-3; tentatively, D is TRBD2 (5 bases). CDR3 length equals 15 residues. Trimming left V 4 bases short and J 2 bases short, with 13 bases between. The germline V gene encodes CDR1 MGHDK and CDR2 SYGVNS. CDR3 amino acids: CASSVGESSTDTQYF. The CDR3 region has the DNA TGTGCCAGCAGTGTGGGAGAGAGCTCCACAGATACGCAGTATTTT. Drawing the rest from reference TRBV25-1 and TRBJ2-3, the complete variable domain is EADIYQTPRYLVIGTGKKITLECSQTMGHDKMYWYQQDPGMELHLIHYSYGVNSTEKGDLSSESTVSRIRTEHFPLTLESARPSHTSQYLCASSVGESSTDTQYFGPGTRLTVL.

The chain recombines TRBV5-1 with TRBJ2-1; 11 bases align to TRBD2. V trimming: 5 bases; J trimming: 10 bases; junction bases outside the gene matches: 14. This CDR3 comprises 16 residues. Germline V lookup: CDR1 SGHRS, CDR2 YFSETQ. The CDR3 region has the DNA TGCGCCAGCAGTCGGCCTAGCGGGAGGCCAGGGAAGGAGCAGTTCTTC. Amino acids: CASSRPSGRPGKEQFF.

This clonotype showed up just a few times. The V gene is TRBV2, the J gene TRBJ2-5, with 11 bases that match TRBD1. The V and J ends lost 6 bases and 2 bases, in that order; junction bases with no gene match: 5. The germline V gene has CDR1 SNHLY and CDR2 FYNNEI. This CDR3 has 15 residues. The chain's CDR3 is CASREDRGRQETQYF. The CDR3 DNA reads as TGTGCCAGCAGGGAGGACAGGGGGCGTCAAGAGACCCAGTACTTC.

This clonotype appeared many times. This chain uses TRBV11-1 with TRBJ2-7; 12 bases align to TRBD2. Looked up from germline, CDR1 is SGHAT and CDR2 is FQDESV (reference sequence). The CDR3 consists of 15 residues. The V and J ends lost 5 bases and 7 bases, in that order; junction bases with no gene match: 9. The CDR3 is CASSDPSGRAGEQYF. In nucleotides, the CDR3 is TGTGCCAGCAGCGACCCTAGCGGGAGGGCCGGAGAGCAGTACTTC.

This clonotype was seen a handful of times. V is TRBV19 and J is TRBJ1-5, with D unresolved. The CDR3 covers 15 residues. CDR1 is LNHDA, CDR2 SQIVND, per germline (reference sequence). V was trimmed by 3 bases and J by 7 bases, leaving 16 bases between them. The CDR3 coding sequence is TGTGCCAGTAGTATCCACGGGGAGGGCCGACAGCCCCAGCATTTT. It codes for CASSIHGEGRQPQHF.

CDR3 amino acids: CASSARTGVGETQYF. The CDR3 nucleotides read TGTGCCAGCAGCGCCCGGACAGGGGTCGGGGAGACCCAGTACTTC. The chain links TRBV7-9 to TRBJ2-5; TRBD1 matches 9 bases. Germline V gives CDR1 SEHNR, CDR2 FQNEAQ (reference sequence). The CDR3 spans 15 residues. The junction had 9 bases not matched to a gene; V was cut back by 5 bases and J by 5 bases.

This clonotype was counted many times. The CDR3 sequence is CASRPESGFGGREQFF. The CDR3 bases are TGTGCCAGTAGGCCGGAATCCGGATTTGGGGGGCGTGAGCAGTTCTTC. The chain has TRBV19 and TRBJ2-1; D may match TRBD1 or TRBD2 (6 bases each). The CDR3 has 16 residues. CDR1 and CDR2 (germline): LNHDA, SQIVND (reference sequence). Trimming left V 6 bases short and J 9 bases short, with 24 bases between.

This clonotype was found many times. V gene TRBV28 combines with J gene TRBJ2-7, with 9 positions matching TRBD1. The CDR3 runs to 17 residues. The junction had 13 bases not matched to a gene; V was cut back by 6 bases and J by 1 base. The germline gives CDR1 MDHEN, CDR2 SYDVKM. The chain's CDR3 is CASRPTLGQGVSYEQYF. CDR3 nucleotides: TGTGCCAGCAGACCAACCTTGGGACAGGGAGTTTCCTACGAGCAGTACTTC.

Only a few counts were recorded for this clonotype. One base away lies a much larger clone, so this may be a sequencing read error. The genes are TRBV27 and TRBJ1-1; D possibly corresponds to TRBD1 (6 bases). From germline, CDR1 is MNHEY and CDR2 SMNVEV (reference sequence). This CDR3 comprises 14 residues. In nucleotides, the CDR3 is TGTGCCGGCAGTTCCTGGGCCGGGGGCGCTGAAGCTTTCTTT. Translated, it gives CAGSSWAGGAEAFF.

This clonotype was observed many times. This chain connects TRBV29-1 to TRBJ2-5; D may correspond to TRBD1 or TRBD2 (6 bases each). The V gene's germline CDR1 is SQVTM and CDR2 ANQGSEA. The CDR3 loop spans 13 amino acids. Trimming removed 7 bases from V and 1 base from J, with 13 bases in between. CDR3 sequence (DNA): TGCAGCGCCAGGGGAGGAACCCAAGAGACCCAGTACTTC. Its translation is CSARGGTQETQYF.

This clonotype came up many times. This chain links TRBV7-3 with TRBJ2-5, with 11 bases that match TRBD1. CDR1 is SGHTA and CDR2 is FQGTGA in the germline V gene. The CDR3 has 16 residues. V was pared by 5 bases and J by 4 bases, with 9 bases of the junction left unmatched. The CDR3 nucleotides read TGTGCCAGCAGCCAAAGGACCGGGACAGGGGGAGAGACCCAGTACTTC. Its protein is CASSQRTGTGGETQYF.

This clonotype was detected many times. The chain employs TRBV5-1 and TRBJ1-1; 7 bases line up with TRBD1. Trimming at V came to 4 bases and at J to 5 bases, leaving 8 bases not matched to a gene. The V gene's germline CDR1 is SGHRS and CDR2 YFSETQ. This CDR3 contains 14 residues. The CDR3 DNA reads TGCGCCAGCAGCATACAGGGGCATAGTACTGAAGCTTTCTTT. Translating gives CASSIQGHSTEAFF.

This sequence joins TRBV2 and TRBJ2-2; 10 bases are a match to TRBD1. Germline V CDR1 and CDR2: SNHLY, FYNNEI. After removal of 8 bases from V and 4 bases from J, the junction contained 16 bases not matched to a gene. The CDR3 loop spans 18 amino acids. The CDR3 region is CASSRQGAYGSVTGELFF. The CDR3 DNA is TGTGCCAGCTCCCGACAGGGGGCTTATGGTTCTGTCACCGGGGAGCTGTTTTTT.

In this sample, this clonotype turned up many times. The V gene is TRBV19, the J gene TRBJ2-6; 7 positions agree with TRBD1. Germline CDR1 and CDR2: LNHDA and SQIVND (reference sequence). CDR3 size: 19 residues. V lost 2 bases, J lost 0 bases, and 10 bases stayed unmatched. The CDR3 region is CASSIPNRGSFSGANVLTF. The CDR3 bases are TGTGCCAGTAGTATACCGAACAGGGGCTCCTTCTCTGGGGCCAACGTCCTGACTTTC.

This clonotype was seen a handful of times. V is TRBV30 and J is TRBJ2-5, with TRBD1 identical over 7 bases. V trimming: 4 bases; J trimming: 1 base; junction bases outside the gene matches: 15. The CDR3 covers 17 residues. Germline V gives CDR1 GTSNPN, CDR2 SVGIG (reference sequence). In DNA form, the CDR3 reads TGTGCCTGGATCCCGAAGCCGGGACAGTGGGTCCAAGAGACCCAGTACTTC. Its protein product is CAWIPKPGQWVQETQYF.

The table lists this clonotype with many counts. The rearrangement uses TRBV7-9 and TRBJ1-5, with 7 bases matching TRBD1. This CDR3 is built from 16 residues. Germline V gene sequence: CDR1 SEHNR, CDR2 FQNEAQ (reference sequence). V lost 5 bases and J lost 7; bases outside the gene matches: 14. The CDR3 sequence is CASSPGTAIASQPQHF. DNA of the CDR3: TGTGCCAGCAGCCCAGGGACAGCCATTGCAAGCCAGCCCCAGCATTTT.

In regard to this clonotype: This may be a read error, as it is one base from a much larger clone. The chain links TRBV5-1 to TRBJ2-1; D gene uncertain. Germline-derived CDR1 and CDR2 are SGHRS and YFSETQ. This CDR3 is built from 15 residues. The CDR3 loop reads CASSSHTSSYNEQLF. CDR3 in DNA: TGCGCCAGCAGCTCTCATACAAGCTCCTACAATGAGCAGCTCTTC. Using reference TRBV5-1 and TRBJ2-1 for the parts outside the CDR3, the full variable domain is KAGVTQTPRYLIKTRGQQVTLSCSPISGHRSVSWYQQTPGQGLQFLFEYFSETQRNKGNFPGRFSGRQFSNSRSEMNVSTLELGDSALYLCASSSHTSSYNEQLFGPGTRLTVL.

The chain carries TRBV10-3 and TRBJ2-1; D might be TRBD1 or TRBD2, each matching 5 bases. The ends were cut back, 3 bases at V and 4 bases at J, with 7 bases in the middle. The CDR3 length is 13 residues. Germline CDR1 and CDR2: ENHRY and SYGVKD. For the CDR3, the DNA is TGTGCCATCAGTGAAGGGGAGTACAATGAGCAGTTCTTC. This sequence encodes CAISEGEYNEQFF.

CDR3 DNA sequence: TGCAGTGCTAGGTCTAGCGGGAGGGCCTCGCCCCTGAGTGAGCAGTTCTTC. The encoded protein is CSARSSGRASPLSEQFF. V gene TRBV20-1 combines with J gene TRBJ2-1; the match to TRBD2 covers 12 bases. The CDR3 consists of 17 residues. V trimming: 3 bases; J trimming: 9 bases; junction bases outside the gene matches: 15. CDR1 and CDR2 from the germline V gene are DFQATT and SNEGSKA (reference sequence).

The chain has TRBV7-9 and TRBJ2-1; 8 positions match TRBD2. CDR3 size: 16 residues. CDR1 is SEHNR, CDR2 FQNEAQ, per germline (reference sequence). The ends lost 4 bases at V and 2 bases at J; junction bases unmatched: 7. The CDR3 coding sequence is TGTGCCAGCAGCTCTGCACGCGGGGGGACCTACAATGAGCAGTTCTTC. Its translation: CASSSARGGTYNEQFF.

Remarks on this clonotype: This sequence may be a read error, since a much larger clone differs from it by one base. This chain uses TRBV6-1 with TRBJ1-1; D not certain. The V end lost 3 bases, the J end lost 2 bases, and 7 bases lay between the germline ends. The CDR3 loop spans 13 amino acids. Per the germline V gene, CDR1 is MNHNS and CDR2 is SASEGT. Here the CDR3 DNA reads TGTGCCAGCAGTGACCGGGTCAACACTGAAGCTTTCTTT. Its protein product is CASSDRVNTEAFF.

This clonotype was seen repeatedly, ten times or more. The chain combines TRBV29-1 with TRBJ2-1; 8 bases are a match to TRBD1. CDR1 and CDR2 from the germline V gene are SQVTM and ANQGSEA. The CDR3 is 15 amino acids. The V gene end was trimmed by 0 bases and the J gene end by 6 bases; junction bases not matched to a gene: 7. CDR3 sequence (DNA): TGCAGCGTTGAAGAGGTCAGGGGGCGACTCAATGAGCAGTTCTTC. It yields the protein CSVEEVRGRLNEQFF.

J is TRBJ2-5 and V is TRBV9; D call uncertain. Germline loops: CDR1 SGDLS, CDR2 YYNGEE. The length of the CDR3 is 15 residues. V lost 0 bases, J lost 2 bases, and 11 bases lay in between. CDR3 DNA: TGTGCCAGCAGCGTAGGATGGCGGAGTCAAGAGACCCAGTACTTC. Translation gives CASSVGWRSQETQYF. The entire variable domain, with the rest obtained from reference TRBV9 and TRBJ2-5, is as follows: DSGVTQTPKHLITATGQRVTLRCSPRSGDLSVYWYQQSLDQGLQFLIQYYNGEERAKGNILERFSAQQFPDLHSELNLSSLELGDSALYFCASSVGWRSQETQYFGPGTRLLVL.